This T cell receptor (beta chain) derives from a study of blood T cell repertoires in COVID-19. Across the study: The United States, Italy and Spain provided the acute and convalescent COVID-19 samples. Sources were T cells, B-cell-depleted T cells, or PBMCs; the material itself was cDNA or gDNA.

Assay: immunoSEQ multiplex PCR; the TCRdb copy retains only in-frame clones and omits some. The profile covers around 300,000 clones, with around 81% appearing a single time and around 4.2% taken by the ten largest. This CDR3 comprises 17 residues. The V segment lost 5 bases and the J segment 7 bases; nucleotides outside the gene matches: 8. Germline values: CDR1 SSHAT, CDR2 FNYEAQ (reference sequence). The chain links TRBV7-7 to TRBJ2-2; 15 bases map to TRBD2. The clonotype comes from a woman between 45 and 65 years old with active or convalescent COVID-19. The sample was peripheral blood. The CDR3 here is CASSLGLAGGRIGELFF. CDR3 nucleotide sequence: TGTGCCAGCAGCCTTGGACTAGCGGGAGGGAGGATCGGGGAGCTGTTTTTT.